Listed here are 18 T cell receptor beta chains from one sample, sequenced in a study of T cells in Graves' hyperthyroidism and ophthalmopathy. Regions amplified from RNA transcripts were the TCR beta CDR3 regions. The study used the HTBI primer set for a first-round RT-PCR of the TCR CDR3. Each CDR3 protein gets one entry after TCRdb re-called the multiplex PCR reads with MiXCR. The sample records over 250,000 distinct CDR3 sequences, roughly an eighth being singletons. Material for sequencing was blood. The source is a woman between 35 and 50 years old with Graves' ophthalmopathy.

The CDR3 DNA follows: TGTGCCAGTAATGCGGGAGAGGACTACAATGAGCAGTTCTTC. Translated: CASNAGEDYNEQFF. The V and J genes are TRBV19 and TRBJ2-1, with 7 bases fitting TRBD2. The germline CDR1 and CDR2 sequences are LNHDA and SQIVND (reference sequence). V trimming: 7 bases; J trimming: 3 bases; junction bases outside the gene matches: 6. CDR3 length equals 14 residues.

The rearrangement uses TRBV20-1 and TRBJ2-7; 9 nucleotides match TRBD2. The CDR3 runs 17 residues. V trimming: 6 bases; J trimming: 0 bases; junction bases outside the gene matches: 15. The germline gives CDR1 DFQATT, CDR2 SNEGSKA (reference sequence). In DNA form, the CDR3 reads TGCAGTGCCCGATGGCGGGCTAGCGGGACCGGCTCCTACGAGCAGTACTTC. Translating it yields CSARWRASGTGSYEQYF.

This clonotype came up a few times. The CDR3, as DNA: TGCAGTGCTAGACAATTCGCCGGGACTTCGAACGAGCAGTACTTC. Amino acids: CSARQFAGTSNEQYF. The chain couples TRBV20-1 to TRBJ2-7, with D tentatively TRBD2 (6 bases). The germline V gene encodes CDR1 DFQATT and CDR2 SNEGSKA (reference sequence). The CDR3 length is 15 residues. With 2 bases removed from V and 5 bases from J, the gap between germline ends came to 19 bases.

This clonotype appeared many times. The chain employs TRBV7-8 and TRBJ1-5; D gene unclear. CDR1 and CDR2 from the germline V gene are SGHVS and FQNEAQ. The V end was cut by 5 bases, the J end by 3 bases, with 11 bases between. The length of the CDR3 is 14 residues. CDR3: CASSPWQDNQPQHF. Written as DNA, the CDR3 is TGTGCCAGCAGCCCCTGGCAGGACAATCAGCCCCAGCATTTT.

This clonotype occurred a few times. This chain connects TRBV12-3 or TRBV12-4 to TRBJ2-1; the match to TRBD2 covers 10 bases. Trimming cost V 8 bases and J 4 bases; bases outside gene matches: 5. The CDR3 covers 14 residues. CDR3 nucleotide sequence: TGTGCCAGCGGGGCGGGACTAGCGTACAATGAGCAGTTCTTC. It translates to CASGAGLAYNEQFF.

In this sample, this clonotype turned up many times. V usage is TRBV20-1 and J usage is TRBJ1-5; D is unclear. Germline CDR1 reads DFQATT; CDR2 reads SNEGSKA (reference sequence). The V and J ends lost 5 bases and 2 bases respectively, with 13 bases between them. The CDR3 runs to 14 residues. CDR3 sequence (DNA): TGCAGTGCTGGAAGGGCGGATGGCAATCAGCCCCAGCATTTT. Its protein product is CSAGRADGNQPQHF.

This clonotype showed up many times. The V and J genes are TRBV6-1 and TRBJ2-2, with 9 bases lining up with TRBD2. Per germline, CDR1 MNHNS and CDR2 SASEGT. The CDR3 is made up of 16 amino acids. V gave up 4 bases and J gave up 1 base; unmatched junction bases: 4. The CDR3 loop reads CASSALAGRNTGELFF. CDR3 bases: TGTGCCAGCAGTGCGCTAGCGGGGAGGAACACCGGGGAGCTGTTTTTT.

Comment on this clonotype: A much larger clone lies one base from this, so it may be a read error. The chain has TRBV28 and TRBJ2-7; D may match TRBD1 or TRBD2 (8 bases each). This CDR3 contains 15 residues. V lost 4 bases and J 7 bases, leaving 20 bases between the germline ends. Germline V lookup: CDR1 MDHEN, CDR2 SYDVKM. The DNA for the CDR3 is TGTGCCAGCAGTTCCTGGACAGGGCGGGGGGATGAGCAGTACTTC. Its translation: CASSSWTGRGDEQYF.

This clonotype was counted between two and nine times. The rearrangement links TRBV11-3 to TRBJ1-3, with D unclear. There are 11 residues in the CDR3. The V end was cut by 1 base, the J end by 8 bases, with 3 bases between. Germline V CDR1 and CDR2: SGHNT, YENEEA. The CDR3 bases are TGTGCCAGCAGCTTAGGATACACCATATATTTT. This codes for CASSLGYTIYF.

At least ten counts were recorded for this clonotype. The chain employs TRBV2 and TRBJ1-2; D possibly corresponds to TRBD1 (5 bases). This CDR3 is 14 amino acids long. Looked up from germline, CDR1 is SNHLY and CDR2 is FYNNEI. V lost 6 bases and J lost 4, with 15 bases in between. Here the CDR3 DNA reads TGTGCCAGCAGGGACCAGGCAGACAGCTATGGCTACACCTTC. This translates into CASRDQADSYGYTF. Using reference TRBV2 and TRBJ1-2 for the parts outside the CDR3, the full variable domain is EPEVTQTPSHQVTQMGQEVILRCVPISNHLYFYWYRQILGQKVEFLVSFYNNEISEKSEIFDDQFSVERPDGSNFTLKIRSTKLEDSAMYFCASRDQADSYGYTFGSGTRLTVV.

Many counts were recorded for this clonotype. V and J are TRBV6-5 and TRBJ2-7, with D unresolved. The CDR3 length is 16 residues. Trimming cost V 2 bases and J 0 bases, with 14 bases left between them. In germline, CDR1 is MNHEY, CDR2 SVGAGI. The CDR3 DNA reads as TGTGCCAGCAGTTACATCCAGATTCCCCGCTCCTACGAGCAGTACTTC. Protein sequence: CASSYIQIPRSYEQYF.

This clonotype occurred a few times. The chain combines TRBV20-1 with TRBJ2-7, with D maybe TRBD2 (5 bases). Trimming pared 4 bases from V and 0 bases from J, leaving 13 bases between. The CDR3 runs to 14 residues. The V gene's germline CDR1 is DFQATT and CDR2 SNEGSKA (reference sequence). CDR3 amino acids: CSATDRTYSYEQYF. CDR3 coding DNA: TGCAGTGCTACTGATAGGACTTACTCCTACGAGCAGTACTTC.

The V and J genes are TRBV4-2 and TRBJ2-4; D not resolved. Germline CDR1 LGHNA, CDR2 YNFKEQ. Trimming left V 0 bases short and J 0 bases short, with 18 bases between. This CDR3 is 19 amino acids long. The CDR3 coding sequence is TGTGCCAGCAGCCAAGATCTAGGAGTCCTCTCCCAAGCCAAAAACATTCAGTACTTC. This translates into CASSQDLGVLSQAKNIQYF.

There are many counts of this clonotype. The CDR3 here is CASSYWAGSETEAFF. The CDR3 DNA reads as TGTGCCAGCAGTTACTGGGCCGGGTCGGAGACTGAAGCTTTCTTT. The genes are TRBV6-6 and TRBJ1-1; no reliable D call. CDR1 and CDR2 from the germline V gene are MNHNY and SVGAGI (reference sequence). The CDR3 sequence is 15 residues long. V lost 1 base to trimming and J lost 5 bases, with 14 bases between them.

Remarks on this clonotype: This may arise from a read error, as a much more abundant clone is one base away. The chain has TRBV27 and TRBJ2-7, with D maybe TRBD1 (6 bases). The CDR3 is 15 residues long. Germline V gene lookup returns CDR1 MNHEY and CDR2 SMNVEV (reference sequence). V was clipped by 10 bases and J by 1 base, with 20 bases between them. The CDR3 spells CANKGKLDSSYEQYF. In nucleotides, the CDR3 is TGTGCCAACAAGGGCAAACTGGACAGTTCCTACGAGCAGTACTTC.

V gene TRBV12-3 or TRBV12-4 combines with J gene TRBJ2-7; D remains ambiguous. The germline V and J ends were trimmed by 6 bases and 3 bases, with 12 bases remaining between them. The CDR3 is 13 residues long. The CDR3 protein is CASSQTGFYEQYF. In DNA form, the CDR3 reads TGTGCCAGCAGCCAGACGGGTTTCTACGAGCAGTACTTC.

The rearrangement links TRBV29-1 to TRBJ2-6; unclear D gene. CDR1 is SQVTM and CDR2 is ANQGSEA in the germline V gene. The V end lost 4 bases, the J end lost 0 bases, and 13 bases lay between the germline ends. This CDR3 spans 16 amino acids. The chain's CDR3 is CSVGTILISGANVLTF. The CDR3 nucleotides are TGCAGCGTTGGCACCATATTAATCTCTGGGGCCAACGTCCTGACTTTC.

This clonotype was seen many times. CDR3 protein: CASSPWDRGGGYTF. The CDR3 DNA reads as TGTGCCAGCAGTCCCTGGGACAGGGGAGGCGGCTACACCTTC. The J gene is TRBJ1-2, the V gene TRBV2; 10 bases line up with TRBD1. V lost 5 bases and J lost 8; bases outside the gene matches: 8. This CDR3 comprises 14 residues. The V gene's germline CDR1 is SNHLY and CDR2 FYNNEI. Full variable domain (missing parts from reference TRBV2 and TRBJ1-2): EPEVTQTPSHQVTQMGQEVILRCVPISNHLYFYWYRQILGQKVEFLVSFYNNEISEKSEIFDDQFSVERPDGSNFTLKIRSTKLEDSAMYFCASSPWDRGGGYTFGSGTRLTVV.